A single sample is the source of the 5 T cell receptor beta chains below, sequenced in a study of cytomegalovirus exposure and HLA in healthy donors. Researchers ran the PCR with 60 Vbeta and 13 Jbeta primers. The assay was immunoSEQ multiplex PCR, and TCRdb's table has in-frame clones only and misses some. The repertoire holds more than 95,000 clones, around three quarters seen once, with 3.3% in the top ten. Sequencing was performed on PBMCs. The receptor set was obtained from a woman between 45 and 65 years old in good health and CMV-seronegative.

For this clone: Compared with germline, one end of the junction differs, possibly owing to a read error. The genes are TRBV7-9 and TRBJ1-2; TRBD1 matches 9 bases. This CDR3 is 15 amino acids long. The germline CDR1 and CDR2 sequences are SEHNR and FQNEAQ (reference sequence). The CDR3, as DNA: TGTTCCAGCAGCTCACAGGGGGCGTCCAACTATGGCTACACCTTC. It yields the protein CSSSSQGASNYGYTF.

The chain joins TRBV19 to TRBJ2-2; perhaps TRBD2 as D (5 bases). The V gene lost 7 bases and the J gene lost 5 bases, with 14 bases spanning the gap. CDR1 LNHDA and CDR2 SQIVND come from the germline V gene (reference sequence). The CDR3 spans 14 residues. The CDR3 DNA reads TGTGCCAGTACCTACTCCATAGCGACCGGGGAGCTGTTTTTT. Protein sequence: CASTYSIATGELFF.

The chain recombines TRBV21-1 with TRBJ1-6; the table's TRBD1 call for D was not verified on the DNA. TRBV21-1 is termed a pseudogene. The CDR3 runs to 15 residues. CDR3 in amino acids: CASKPGLGFTSPLHF. The CDR3 bases are TGTGCCAGCAAACCAGGGCTGGGGTTCACGTCACCCCTCCACTTT.

This rearrangement joins TRBV4-1 to TRBJ2-5, with a tentative D call TRBD2 (6 bases). V lost 4 bases and J 5 bases, leaving 23 bases between the germline ends. The CDR3 consists of 17 residues. CDR1 is MGHRA and CDR2 is YSYEKL in the germline V gene. CDR3 sequence: CASSPLTPSAVGETQYF. For the CDR3, the DNA is TGCGCCAGCAGCCCATTAACTCCTAGCGCCGTGGGGGAGACCCAGTACTTC.

The V and J genes are TRBV9 and TRBJ2-1, with 13 bases fitting TRBD2. The junction had 3 bases not matched to a gene; V was cut back by 3 bases and J by 3 bases. The germline gives CDR1 SGDLS, CDR2 YYNGEE. This CDR3 region has 16 residues. The DNA of the CDR3 is TGTGCCAGCAGCGGACGGACTAGCGGGAGCTACAATGAGCAGTTCTTC. Translation gives CASSGRTSGSYNEQFF.